Below are 23 T cell receptor beta chains sequenced from a single sample in a study of blood T cell repertoires in COVID-19. Using immunoSEQ multiplex PCR, the repertoire was profiled, and TCRdb retains in-frame clones only, with some absent. The table shows under 300,000 clones, with roughly 79% occurring only once. The sequencing input was PBMCs or T cells enriched from blood (not recorded which). The receptors derive from a man aged 40-49 years who had recovered from COVID-19.

The chain joins TRBV7-3 to TRBJ1-1, with a weak D call TRBD1 (6 bases). Between the trimmed V and J ends, which lost 5 bases and 3 bases, there was a span of 10 bases. Germline V CDR1 and CDR2: SGHTA, FQGTGA. The CDR3 totals 13 residues. For the CDR3, the DNA is TGTGCCAGCAGCAACAGGGTAGACACTGAAGCTTTCTTT. Its translation: CASSNRVDTEAFF.

The V and J genes are TRBV14 and TRBJ2-5; TRBD2 matches 7 bases. With 0 bases clipped from V and 1 base from J, the junction kept 5 bases outside the gene matches. Germline CDR1 and CDR2: SGHDN and FVKESK. This CDR3 contains 16 residues. CDR3 protein: CASSQDFGRPQETQYF. In nucleotides, the CDR3 is TGTGCCAGCAGCCAAGACTTCGGGAGGCCCCAAGAGACCCAGTACTTC.

The rearrangement joins TRBV19 to TRBJ2-2; 9 bases fit TRBD2. The CDR3 loop spans 16 amino acids. CDR1 is LNHDA and CDR2 is SQIVND in the germline V gene (reference sequence). Trimming removed 5 bases from V and 6 bases from J; junction bases left unmatched: 10. This chain's CDR3 is CASSAGGPSSAGELFF. The CDR3 DNA reads TGTGCCAGTAGTGCGGGGGGGCCGTCTTCCGCCGGGGAGCTGTTTTTT. Based on the CDR3 plus reference TRBV19 and TRBJ2-2, the full variable domain is DGGITQSPKYLFRKEGQNVTLSCEQNLNHDAMYWYRQDPGQGLRLIYYSQIVNDFQKGDIAEGYSVSREKKESFPLTVTSAQKNPTAFYLCASSAGGPSSAGELFFGEGSRLTVL.

This clone was counted only a few times. This chain uses TRBV2 with TRBJ1-2; no clear D. The V gene lost 8 bases and the J gene lost 0 bases, with 13 bases spanning the gap. Germline V CDR1 and CDR2: SNHLY, FYNNEI. The CDR3 spans 14 residues. The CDR3 region has the DNA TGTGCCAGCTCACTTGCCGGTCCTAACTATGGCTACACCTTC. Translated: CASSLAGPNYGYTF.

The CDR3 protein is CASSSTANNSPLHF. CDR3 bases: TGTGCCAGCAGCTCGACAGCTAATAATTCACCCCTCCACTTT. The gene calls are TRBV5-4 and TRBJ1-6; maybe TRBD1 (5 bases). CDR3 size: 14 residues. Germline V CDR1 and CDR2: SGHNT, YYREEE (reference sequence). Trimming cost V 3 bases and J 5 bases, with 9 bases left between them.

A note on this clone: This CDR3 is also generated by other DNA sequences in the sample. The chain employs TRBV5-1 and TRBJ1-6; 8 nucleotides align to TRBD1. The junction had 2 bases not matched to a gene; V was cut back by 0 bases and J by 6 bases. CDR3 size: 15 residues. CDR1 and CDR2 from the germline V gene are SGHRS and YFSETQ. CDR3 loop: CASSLGGQGNSPLHF. In DNA, the CDR3 is TGCGCCAGCAGCTTGGGCGGACAGGGTAATTCACCCCTCCACTTT.

The chain carries TRBV28 and TRBJ1-6; D uncertain. The CDR3 loop spans 15 amino acids. V was clipped by 4 bases and J by 5 bases, with 12 bases between them. CDR1 is MDHEN, CDR2 SYDVKM, per germline. The CDR3 DNA reads as TGTGCCAGCAGTTCCCCTCCGGGAAATAATTCACCCCTCCACTTT. Translation gives CASSSPPGNNSPLHF. Supplemented by reference TRBV28 and TRBJ1-6, the full variable domain reads DVKVTQSSRYLVKRTGEKVFLECVQDMDHENMFWYRQDPGLGLRLIYFSYDVKMKEKGDIPEGYSVSREKKERFSLILESASTNQTSMYLCASSSPPGNNSPLHFGNGTRLTVT.

This rearrangement joins TRBV2 to TRBJ1-1, with 8 bases matching TRBD1. The V segment lost 11 bases and the J segment 0 bases; nucleotides outside the gene matches: 5. Germline assignment: CDR1 SNHLY and CDR2 FYNNEI. The CDR3 is made up of 13 amino acids. CDR3 loop: CAGRQGMNTEAFF. The CDR3 DNA follows: TGTGCCGGTCGACAGGGGATGAACACTGAAGCTTTCTTT.

Remarks on this clone: Other nucleotide sequences from this sample produce the same CDR3. CDR3: CASSLAGDTQYF. CDR3 nucleotide sequence: TGCGCCAGCAGCTTGGCAGGAGATACGCAGTATTTT. The V call is TRBV5-1, the J call TRBJ2-3; D unclear. Trimming stripped 0 bases from V and 5 bases from J, with 4 bases between. Germline V CDR1 and CDR2: SGHRS, YFSETQ. The CDR3 loop spans 12 amino acids.

This CDR3 reads CASSSTSGGAETQYF. In DNA, the CDR3 is TGTGCCAGCAGTTCGACTAGCGGGGGGGCTGAGACCCAGTACTTC. This chain joins TRBV6-2 or TRBV6-3 and TRBJ2-5, with TRBD2 matching 14 bases. This CDR3 region has 15 residues. Germline CDR1 MNHEY, CDR2 SVGEGT. V shed 4 bases, J shed 5 bases, and the junction held 3 bases outside the gene matches.

This chain joins TRBV5-5 and TRBJ1-5; D gene uncertain. CDR3 size: 13 residues. V was pared by 0 bases and J by 4 bases, with 5 bases between. Germline-derived CDR1 and CDR2 are SGHKS and YYEKEE (reference sequence). CDR3 in DNA: TGTGCCAGCAGCTTGGCCGAGAATCAGCCCCAGCATTTT. Translating it yields CASSLAENQPQHF. Full variable domain (remainder filled in from reference TRBV5-5 and TRBJ1-5): DAGVTQSPTHLIKTRGQQVTLRCSPISGHKSVSWYQQVLGQGPQFIFQYYEKEERGRGNFPDRFSARQFPNYSSELNVNALLLGDSALYLCASSLAENQPQHFGDGTRLSIL.

The V and J genes are TRBV10-2 and TRBJ2-3; 7 bases line up with TRBD2. The CDR3 consists of 14 residues. Germline V gene data show CDR1 as WSHSY and CDR2 as SAAADI. Trimming at V came to 2 bases and at J to 5 bases, leaving 4 bases not matched to a gene. The CDR3 reads CASSEAGVGDTQYF. The CDR3 DNA reads as TGCGCCAGCAGTGAGGCGGGAGTGGGAGATACGCAGTATTTT.

The gene calls are TRBV28 and TRBJ1-2; maybe TRBD1 (5 bases). The length of the CDR3 is 13 residues. Between the trimmed V and J ends, which lost 2 bases and 7 bases, there was a span of 11 bases. Germline V CDR1 and CDR2: MDHEN, SYDVKM. The CDR3 sequence is CASSLVAGGGYTF. CDR3 DNA: TGTGCCAGCAGTTTAGTCGCCGGGGGTGGCTACACCTTC.

The rearrangement links TRBV4-3 to TRBJ2-1; 12 bases are shared with TRBD2. CDR1 is LGHNA, CDR2 YSLEER, per germline. J lost 4 bases, V lost 1 base, and 5 bases had no gene match. The CDR3 has 17 amino acids. The CDR3 DNA sequence: TGCGCCAGCAGCCAAGGTCTACTAGCGGGGGGATACAATGAGCAGTTCTTC. Encoded protein: CASSQGLLAGGYNEQFF.

V is TRBV27 and J is TRBJ2-7, with 14 bases matching TRBD2. Trimming at V came to 5 bases and at J to 7 bases, leaving 7 bases not matched to a gene. CDR1 is MNHEY and CDR2 is SMNVEV in the germline V gene (reference sequence). The CDR3 is made up of 15 amino acids. In DNA form, the CDR3 reads TGTGCCAGCAGTAGACCGGGACTAGCGGGAGAAGAGCAGTACTTC. Translated: CASSRPGLAGEEQYF.

This chain joins TRBV5-1 and TRBJ1-4; a possible D gene is TRBD1 (5 bases). Germline-derived CDR1 and CDR2 are SGHRS and YFSETQ. The CDR3 is made up of 16 amino acids. V lost 2 bases to trimming and J lost 7 bases, with 18 bases between them. In nucleotides, the CDR3 is TGCGCCAGCAGCTTAGGAGGGACTGTCACGGTTGAAAAACTGTTTTTT. Translating gives CASSLGGTVTVEKLFF. The full variable domain, in which reference TRBV5-1 and TRBJ1-4 provide the parts outside the CDR3, is KAGVTQTPRYLIKTRGQQVTLSCSPISGHRSVSWYQQTPGQGLQFLFEYFSETQRNKGNFPGRFSGRQFSNSRSEMNVSTLELGDSALYLCASSLGGTVTVEKLFFGSGTQLSVL.

The chain combines TRBV29-1 with TRBJ1-2, with a weak D call TRBD1 (5 bases). Germline assignment: CDR1 SQVTM and CDR2 ANQGSEA. V was trimmed by 7 bases and J by 8 bases, leaving 17 bases between them. The CDR3 consists of 12 residues. The CDR3, as DNA: TGCAGCGCCGTCCAGGGTTTTGGCGGCTACACCTTC. Translating it yields CSAVQGFGGYTF. The full variable domain, in which reference TRBV29-1 and TRBJ1-2 provide the parts outside the CDR3, is SAVISQKPSRDICQRGTSLTIQCQVDSQVTMMFWYRQQPGQSLTLIATANQGSEATYESGFVIDKFPISRPNLTFSTLTVSNMSPEDSSIYLCSAVQGFGGYTFGSGTRLTVV.

The V gene is TRBV15, the J gene TRBJ1-5; D is possibly TRBD1 (6 bases). V was pared by 0 bases and J by 0 bases, with 15 bases between. The V gene's germline CDR1 is LNHNV and CDR2 YYDKDF (reference sequence). The CDR3 is made up of 18 amino acids. The CDR3 coding sequence is TGTGCCACCAGCAGAGATATGGGGGCGCAGTATAGCAATCAGCCCCAGCATTTT. It specifies CATSRDMGAQYSNQPQHF.

V and J are TRBV5-1 and TRBJ2-7, with TRBD1 matching over 9 bases. V trimming: 4 bases; J trimming: 4 bases; junction bases outside the gene matches: 12. Germline CDR1 is SGHRS and CDR2 is YFSETQ. The CDR3 consists of 16 residues. The CDR3 reads CASSPNSGTGRYEQYF. The DNA of the CDR3 is TGCGCCAGCAGCCCAAACTCCGGGACAGGGCGGTACGAGCAGTACTTC.

The chain combines TRBV6-2 or TRBV6-3 with TRBJ2-3; 10 nucleotides agree with TRBD2. Germline V gene data show CDR1 as MNHEY and CDR2 as SVGEGT. The CDR3 is made up of 12 amino acids. Germline trimming cut 4 bases from V and 13 bases from J; bases unmatched to any gene: 5. As DNA, the CDR3 is TGTGCCAGCAGTTCTTCCGGGACTAGCGAGTATTTT. The encoded protein is CASSSSGTSEYF.

The chain is built from TRBV4-1 and TRBJ1-5; 7 bases fit TRBD1. Germline CDR1 is MGHRA and CDR2 is YSYEKL. This CDR3 has 13 residues. V gave up 0 bases and J gave up 11 bases; unmatched junction bases: 4. The CDR3 region has the DNA TGCGCCAGCAGCCAAGATCGAGGGACAGCCCAGCATTTT. Translated: CASSQDRGTAQHF.

V gene TRBV5-5 combines with J gene TRBJ1-4, with a possible D match to TRBD1 (5 bases). V was pared by 2 bases and J by 5 bases, with 10 bases between. Germline V gene sequence: CDR1 SGHKS, CDR2 YYEKEE (reference sequence). The CDR3 is 14 amino acids. CDR3 residues: CASSFRAVNEKLFF. The CDR3 bases are TGTGCCAGCAGCTTCAGGGCGGTCAATGAAAAACTGTTTTTT. The variable domain in full, with the rest retrieved from reference TRBV5-5 and TRBJ1-4, is DAGVTQSPTHLIKTRGQQVTLRCSPISGHKSVSWYQQVLGQGPQFIFQYYEKEERGRGNFPDRFSARQFPNYSSELNVNALLLGDSALYLCASSFRAVNEKLFFGSGTQLSVL.

The chain carries TRBV5-1 and TRBJ1-2, with D perhaps TRBD1 (5 bases). The CDR3 sequence is 12 residues long. The germline gives CDR1 SGHRS, CDR2 YFSETQ. Trimming stripped 3 bases from V and 5 bases from J, with 8 bases between. The DNA of the CDR3 is TGCGCCAGCAGCTCGACAGATTATGGCTACACCTTC. Translating gives CASSSTDYGYTF.